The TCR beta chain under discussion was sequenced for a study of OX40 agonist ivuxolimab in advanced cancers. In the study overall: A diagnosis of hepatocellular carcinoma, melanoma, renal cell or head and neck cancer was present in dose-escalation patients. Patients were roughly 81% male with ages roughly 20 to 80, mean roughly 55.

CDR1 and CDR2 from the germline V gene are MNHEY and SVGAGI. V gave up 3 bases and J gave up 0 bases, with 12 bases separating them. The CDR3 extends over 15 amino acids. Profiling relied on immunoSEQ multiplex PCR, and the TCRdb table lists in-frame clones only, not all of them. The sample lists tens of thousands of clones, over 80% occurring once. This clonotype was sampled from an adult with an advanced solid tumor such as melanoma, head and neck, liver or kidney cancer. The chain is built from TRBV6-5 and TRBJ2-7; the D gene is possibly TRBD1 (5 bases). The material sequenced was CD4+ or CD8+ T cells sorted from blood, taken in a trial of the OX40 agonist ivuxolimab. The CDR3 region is CASSYLSDSSYEQYF. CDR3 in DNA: TGTGCCAGCAGTTATCTATCCGACAGCTCCTACGAGCAGTACTTC.